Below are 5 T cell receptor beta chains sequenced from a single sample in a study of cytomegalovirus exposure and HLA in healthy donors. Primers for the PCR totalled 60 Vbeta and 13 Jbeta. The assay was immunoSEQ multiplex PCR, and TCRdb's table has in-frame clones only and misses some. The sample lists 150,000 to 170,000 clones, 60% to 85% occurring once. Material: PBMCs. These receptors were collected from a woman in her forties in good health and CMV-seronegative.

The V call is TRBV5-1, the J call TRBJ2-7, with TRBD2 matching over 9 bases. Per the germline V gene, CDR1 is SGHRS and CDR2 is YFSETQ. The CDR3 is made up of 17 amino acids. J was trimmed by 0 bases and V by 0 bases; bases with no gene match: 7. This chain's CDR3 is CASSLGYLAGSSYEQYF. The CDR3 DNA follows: TGCGCCAGCAGCTTGGGATATCTAGCGGGGAGCTCCTACGAGCAGTACTTC.

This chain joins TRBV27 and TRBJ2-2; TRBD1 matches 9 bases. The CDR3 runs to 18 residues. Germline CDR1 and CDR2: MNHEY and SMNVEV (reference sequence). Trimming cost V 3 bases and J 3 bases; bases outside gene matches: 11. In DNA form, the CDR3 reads TGTGCCAGCAGTTTTTTTCCCCCACGGACAGGGGACACCGGGGAGCTGTTTTTT. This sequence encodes CASSFFPPRTGDTGELFF.

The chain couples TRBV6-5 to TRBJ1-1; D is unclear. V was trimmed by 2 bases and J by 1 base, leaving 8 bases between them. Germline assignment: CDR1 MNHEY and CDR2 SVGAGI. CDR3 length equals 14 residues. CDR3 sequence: CASSYNPRNTEAFF. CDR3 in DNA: TGTGCCAGCAGTTACAACCCCAGGAACACTGAAGCTTTCTTT.

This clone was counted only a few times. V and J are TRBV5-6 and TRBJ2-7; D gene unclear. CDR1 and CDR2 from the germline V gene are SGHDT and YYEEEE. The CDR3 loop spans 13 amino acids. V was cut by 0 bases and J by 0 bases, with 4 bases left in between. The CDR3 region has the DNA TGTGCCAGCAGCTTGGCCAGCTCCTACGAGCAGTACTTC. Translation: CASSLASSYEQYF.

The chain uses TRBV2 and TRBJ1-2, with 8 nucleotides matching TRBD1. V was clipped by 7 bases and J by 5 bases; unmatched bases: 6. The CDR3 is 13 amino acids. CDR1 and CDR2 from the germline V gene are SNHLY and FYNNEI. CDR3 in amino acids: CASTQDREYGYTF. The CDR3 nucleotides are TGTGCCAGCACCCAGGACAGGGAGTATGGCTACACCTTC.